This T cell receptor beta chain was recorded in a study of T-cell reconstitution after alpha-beta-depleted transplantation in children. Notes on the study in general: Roughly two months post-transplant, alpha-beta T cells reportedly originated from several hundred graft clones that had expanded.

This clonotype was picked up many times. Its target is not known. The CDR3 has 14 residues. V dropped 8 bases and J dropped 2 bases, with 16 bases sitting between them. Preparation of the TCRbeta library used unique molecular identifiers. TCRdb redid the calling of the PCR reads with MiXCR, one entry per CDR3 protein. Counted here are around 210,000 distinct CDR3 sequences, about 7% occurring once; the ten biggest clones make up 5.5%. The clonotype comes from a boy between 2 and 10 years old with acute lymphoblastic leukemia, due to receive a stem cell transplant. The sample consisted of PBMCs, taken before TCRalphabeta/CD19-depleted stem cell transplant. The chain is built from TRBV12-3 or TRBV12-4 and TRBJ2-7; either TRBD1 or TRBD2 may supply D (5 bases each). CDR3 amino acids: CASYVGQGPYEQYF. DNA of the CDR3: TGTGCCAGCTACGTGGGTCAGGGACCCTACGAGCAGTACTTC.